The next 16 T cell receptor beta chains were all read from a single sample in a study of T cell responses to AZD1222 COVID-19 vaccine (dated by TCRdb to the early 2020s). The library relied on the immunoSEQ multiplex PCR assay. In TCRdb, the immuneACCESS table is reduced to in-frame sequences with V and J assigned. These tables do not hold every clone; where another copy was compared, an unresolved V gene accounts for under half, and the others remain unexplained. Here the sample has about 140,000 clones; more than 85% occur a single time. Jointly, the top ten make up less than 15% of the sample. The time point label corresponds to: sample from adult after SARS-CoV-2 infection, after symptom onset. This sample comprised peripheral blood, obtained after recovery from COVID-19. These receptor sequences come from an adult who had recovered from COVID-19.

The chain employs TRBV29-1 and TRBJ1-1; D is uncertain. The CDR3 contains 14 residues. Germline CDR1 is SQVTM and CDR2 is ANQGSEA. V was clipped by 0 bases and J by 1 base, with 9 bases between them. The chain's CDR3 is CSVEDGRKNTEAFF. DNA of the CDR3: TGCAGCGTTGAAGACGGGAGGAAGAACACTGAAGCTTTCTTT. Looking up the rest from reference TRBV29-1 and TRBJ1-1 gives the full variable domain: SAVISQKPSRDICQRGTSLTIQCQVDSQVTMMFWYRQQPGQSLTLIATANQGSEATYESGFVIDKFPISRPNLTFSTLTVSNMSPEDSSIYLCSVEDGRKNTEAFFGQGTRLTVV.

V usage is TRBV10-3 and J usage is TRBJ2-2, with a weak D call TRBD2 (5 bases). Germline CDR1 is ENHRY and CDR2 is SYGVKD. The V end was cut by 7 bases, the J end by 4 bases, with 13 bases between. The CDR3 runs to 14 residues. The CDR3 DNA follows: TGTGCCATCACGACGGGGTCGAGCACCGGGGAGCTGTTTTTT. Residues: CAITTGSSTGELFF.

The chain carries TRBV10-2 and TRBJ1-2, with TRBD1 matching over 7 bases. The V gene end was trimmed by 11 bases and the J gene end by 8 bases; junction bases not matched to a gene: 8. There are 11 residues in the CDR3. CDR1 and CDR2 (germline): WSHSY, SAAADI. CDR3 in DNA: TGCGCCCTACTAAGGGACAGAGGCTACACCTTC. Protein: CALLRDRGYTF.

The chain recombines TRBV10-3 with TRBJ2-1; tentative D call: TRBD2 (5 bases). Per germline, CDR1 ENHRY and CDR2 SYGVKD. V was trimmed by 6 bases and J by 5 bases, leaving 11 bases between them. The CDR3 sequence is 13 residues long. The CDR3 coding sequence is TGTGCCATCAGGAGTAGCGACGACAATGAGCAGTTCTTC. This sequence encodes CAIRSSDDNEQFF.

The sample holds one count of this clone. The chain links TRBV12-3 or TRBV12-4 to TRBJ1-5; weak D call: TRBD1 (5 bases). Deletions cut 1 base from V and 9 bases from J, with 10 bases between. The CDR3 consists of 13 residues. The DNA for the CDR3 is TGTGCCAGCAGTTTAGTTCCAGGGCGGCCCCAGCATTTT. Translation gives CASSLVPGRPQHF.

The genes are TRBV19 and TRBJ1-1, with D perhaps TRBD1 (5 bases). The V and J ends lost 3 bases and 4 bases respectively, with 12 bases between them. CDR3 length equals 14 residues. The V gene's germline CDR1 is LNHDA and CDR2 SQIVND (reference sequence). CDR3 amino acids: CASSIRGLPTEAFF. CDR3 coding DNA: TGTGCCAGTAGTATTCGGGGCCTCCCCACTGAAGCTTTCTTT.

V gene TRBV24-1 combines with J gene TRBJ2-2; perhaps TRBD2 as D (5 bases). This CDR3 region has 14 residues. The V end lost 9 bases, the J end lost 3 bases, and 13 bases lay between the germline ends. Germline V gene lookup returns CDR1 KGHDR and CDR2 SFDVKD. CDR3 protein: CATSGFRDTGELFF. CDR3 DNA sequence: TGTGCCACCTCGGGATTCCGGGACACCGGGGAGCTGTTTTTT.

The chain is built from TRBV5-1 and TRBJ2-3; tentative D call: TRBD1 (5 bases). Germline V gene sequence: CDR1 SGHRS, CDR2 YFSETQ. The V gene lost 2 bases and the J gene lost 0 bases, with 13 bases spanning the gap. The CDR3 consists of 16 residues. The CDR3 DNA reads as TGCGCCAGCAGCTTCGGACAAATCTCTAGCACAGATACGCAGTATTTT. It yields the protein CASSFGQISSTDTQYF.

The rearrangement joins TRBV5-6 to TRBJ2-1; D may be TRBD2 (6 bases). Trimming took 0 bases from V and 0 from J, leaving 10 bases between them. CDR3 size: 16 residues. Germline V gives CDR1 SGHDT, CDR2 YYEEEE. The CDR3 loop is CASSLDRGSSYNEQFF. The CDR3 nucleotides are TGTGCCAGCAGCTTGGACCGGGGGAGCTCCTACAATGAGCAGTTCTTC.

This chain connects TRBV28 to TRBJ1-4, with no clear D. V was pared by 2 bases and J by 8 bases, with 15 bases between. Germline values: CDR1 MDHEN, CDR2 SYDVKM. This CDR3 spans 15 amino acids. In nucleotides, the CDR3 is TGTGCCAGCAGTTTAAGGGTGGGAGTAGGAGAAAAACTGTTTTTT. Translated: CASSLRVGVGEKLFF.

This chain uses TRBV18 with TRBJ1-1, with D possibly being TRBD1 (6 bases). Germline-derived CDR1 and CDR2 are KGHSH and LQKENI. V lost 6 bases to trimming and J lost 3 bases, with 20 bases between them. The length of the CDR3 is 16 residues. The chain's CDR3 is CASSSGLQGLDTEAFF. The CDR3 bases are TGTGCCAGCTCCTCAGGCTTACAGGGATTAGACACTGAAGCTTTCTTT. Looking up the rest from reference TRBV18 and TRBJ1-1 gives the full variable domain: NAGVMQNPRHLVRRRGQEARLRCSPMKGHSHVYWYRQLPEEGLKFMVYLQKENIIDESGMPKERFSAEFPKEGPSILRIQQVVRGDSAAYFCASSSGLQGLDTEAFFGQGTRLTVV.

This chain links TRBV7-9 with TRBJ2-7; 13 bases match TRBD2. V was clipped by 3 bases and J by 7 bases; unmatched bases: 6. Germline V CDR1 and CDR2: SEHNR, FQNEAQ (reference sequence). The CDR3 contains 15 residues. The CDR3 is CASSFSGTSGIEQYF. DNA for the CDR3: TGTGCCAGCAGCTTTTCCGGGACTAGCGGGATTGAGCAGTACTTC.

The genes are TRBV7-3 and TRBJ2-2, with a weak D call TRBD2 (6 bases). V was clipped by 2 bases and J by 6 bases, with 10 bases between them. The V gene's germline CDR1 is SGHTA and CDR2 FQGTGA. The CDR3 sequence is 14 residues long. This CDR3 reads CASSLGRESGELFF. The CDR3 DNA follows: TGTGCCAGCAGCTTAGGGCGGGAATCCGGGGAGCTGTTTTTT. Looking up the rest from reference TRBV7-3 and TRBJ2-2 gives the full variable domain: GAGVSQTPSNKVTEKGKYVELRCDPISGHTALYWYRQSLGQGPEFLIYFQGTGAADDSGLPNDRFFAVRPEGSVSTLKIQRTERGDSAVYLCASSLGRESGELFFGEGSRLTVL.

This chain connects TRBV5-1 to TRBJ2-7; TRBD1 matches 8 bases. CDR1 and CDR2 from the germline V gene are SGHRS and YFSETQ. The CDR3 is 14 amino acids. V dropped 4 bases and J dropped 2; count of bases not matched to a gene: 5. CDR3 sequence reads: CASSRETGAYEQYF. The CDR3 DNA reads as TGCGCCAGCAGCCGGGAGACAGGGGCCTACGAGCAGTACTTC.

The J gene is TRBJ1-2, the V gene TRBV2; 7 nucleotides align to TRBD1. The CDR3 is 13 residues long. From germline, CDR1 is SNHLY and CDR2 FYNNEI. J lost 7 bases, V lost 5 bases, and 7 bases had no gene match. CDR3: CASSTSDRAGYTF. The CDR3 DNA reads as TGTGCCAGCAGTACATCAGACAGGGCTGGCTACACCTTC.

The rearrangement uses TRBV4-1 and TRBJ2-5; D uncertain. Germline V gene lookup returns CDR1 MGHRA and CDR2 YSYEKL. V gave up 0 bases and J gave up 4 bases, with 9 bases separating them. The length of the CDR3 is 14 residues. The CDR3 nucleotides are TGCGCCAGCAGCCAAGATCCCAGCTCAGAGACCCAGTACTTC. Its translation: CASSQDPSSETQYF.